These T cell receptor beta chains were read from a single sample in a study of shared clonotypes between healthy human individuals. Repertoires were generated with immunoSEQ multiplex PCR, while TCRdb's copy carries only in-frame clones and drops some. The sample carries about 490,000 clones, over 65% recorded once. Sequencing input: PBMCs. These receptors were taken from a woman in her thirties or forties in good health. Some clones in this sample may be carry-over from other donors' samples. Each CDR3 is given with its conserved first and last residue. The D gene is left open where the match is weak. Expanded clones are given a class, and other clones once, few, many or no size at all.

v_gene: TRBV19
len: 13
j_gene: TRBJ1-1
d_gene: .
abundance: .
CDR3aa: CASSIDRDTEAFF
CDR3nt: TGTGCCAGTAGTATCGACCGAGATACTGAAGCTTTCTTT

v_gene: TRBV11-2
len: 15
j_gene: TRBJ2-7
d_gene: TRBD2
abundance: .
CDR3aa: CASSFGGRVPYEQYF
CDR3nt: TGTGCCAGCAGCTTTGGTGGGAGGGTGCCCTACGAGCAGTACTTC

v_gene: TRBV28
len: 16
j_gene: TRBJ2-7
d_gene: .
abundance: .
CDR3aa: CASRRRAGGSGYEQYF
CDR3nt: TGTGCCAGCAGGCGGCGCGCTGGGGGTTCAGGTTACGAGCAGTACTTC

v_gene: TRBV9
len: 14
j_gene: TRBJ1-1
d_gene: TRBD1
abundance: few
CDR3aa: CASSPGQGLTEAFF
CDR3nt: TGTGCCAGCAGCCCCGGACAGGGGCTCACTGAAGCTTTCTTT

v_gene: TRBV10-3
len: 14
j_gene: TRBJ2-7
d_gene: TRBD1
abundance: few
CDR3aa: CAISPGQGIYEQYF
CDR3nt: TGTGCCATCAGTCCGGGACAGGGTATATACGAGCAGTACTTC

v_gene: TRBV29-1
len: 13
j_gene: TRBJ2-1
d_gene: TRBD2
abundance: .
CDR3aa: CSGRTSGSYEQFF
CDR3nt: TGCAGCGGAAGGACTAGCGGGAGCTATGAGCAGTTCTTC

v_gene: TRBV10-3
len: 13
j_gene: TRBJ2-1
d_gene: TRBD1
abundance: .
CDR3aa: CAISGQGAGEQFF
CDR3nt: TGTGCCATCAGTGGACAGGGGGCAGGGGAGCAGTTCTTC

v_gene: TRBV28
len: 16
j_gene: TRBJ1-5
d_gene: TRBD1
abundance: many
CDR3aa: CASSLPDRGPSQPQHF
CDR3nt: TGTGCCAGCAGTTTACCGGACAGGGGGCCAAGTCAGCCCCAGCATTTT

v_gene: TRBV27
len: 14
j_gene: TRBJ1-1
d_gene: .
abundance: once
CDR3aa: CASSLSPGSAEAFF
CDR3nt: TGTGCCAGCAGTTTATCGCCGGGGAGCGCTGAAGCTTTCTTT

v_gene: TRBV9
len: 22
j_gene: TRBJ2-1
d_gene: TRBD2
abundance: .
CDR3aa: CASSVTLSGTSGNRDAYNEQFF
CDR3nt: TGTGCCAGCAGCGTAACCCTGTCCGGGACTAGCGGGAATCGGGATGCCTACAATGAGCAGTTCTTC

v_gene: TRBV10-3
len: 15
j_gene: TRBJ2-1
d_gene: .
abundance: .
CDR3aa: CAISEGGSGYNEQFF
CDR3nt: TGTGCCATCAGTGAGGGGGGCAGCGGTTACAATGAGCAGTTCTTC

v_gene: TRBV7-3
len: 17
j_gene: TRBJ2-2
d_gene: .
abundance: .
CDR3aa: CASSLNGGEANTGELFF
CDR3nt: TGTGCCAGCAGCTTAAATGGGGGAGAGGCGAACACCGGGGAGCTGTTTTTT

v_gene: TRBV7-2
len: 16
j_gene: TRBJ1-1
d_gene: TRBD1
abundance: .
CDR3aa: CASSTYPGQGYTEAFF
CDR3nt: TGTGCCAGCAGCACCTACCCGGGACAGGGATACACTGAAGCTTTCTTT

v_gene: TRBV5-1
len: 13
j_gene: TRBJ2-1
d_gene: .
abundance: .
CDR3aa: CASSLGRNNERFF
CDR3nt: TGCGCCAGCAGCTTGGGGCGGAACAATGAGCGGTTCTTC

v_gene: TRBV7-6
len: 15
j_gene: TRBJ2-3
d_gene: .
abundance: .
CDR3aa: CASSPRVDQVDTQYF
CDR3nt: TGTGCCAGCAGCCCCCGGGTAGACCAAGTGGATACGCAGTATTTT

v_gene: TRBV18
len: 18
j_gene: TRBJ2-6
d_gene: TRBD1
abundance: .
CDR3aa: CASSSQGAPFSGANVLTF
CDR3nt: TGTGCCAGCTCAAGTCAGGGGGCTCCTTTCTCTGGGGCCAACGTCCTGACTTTC

v_gene: TRBV18
len: 15
j_gene: TRBJ2-7
d_gene: TRBD1
abundance: once
CDR3aa: CASSPPNRGLYEQYF
CDR3nt: TGTGCCAGCTCACCACCGAACAGGGGCCTATACGAGCAGTACTTC

v_gene: TRBV28
len: 14
j_gene: TRBJ1-4
d_gene: .
abundance: .
CDR3aa: CASSYNARGAGLFF
CDR3nt: TGTGCCAGCAGCTACAACGCGCGGGGCGCAGGTCTGTTTTTT

v_gene: TRBV19
len: 13
j_gene: TRBJ1-1
d_gene: .
abundance: .
CDR3aa: CASSKGLNTEAFF
CDR3nt: TGTGCCAGTAGTAAGGGTTTGAACACTGAAGCTTTCTTT

v_gene: TRBV4-3
len: 15
j_gene: TRBJ2-7
d_gene: TRBD1
abundance: .
CDR3aa: CASSQVGDRGDEQYF
CDR3nt: TGCGCCAGCAGCCAAGTGGGCGACAGGGGGGACGAGCAGTACTTC

v_gene: TRBV7-9
len: 14
j_gene: TRBJ1-1
d_gene: .
abundance: .
CDR3aa: CASSFQGGGTEAFF
CDR3nt: TGTGCCAGCAGCTTCCAGGGTGGAGGGACTGAAGCTTTCTTT

v_gene: TRBV5-1
len: 18
j_gene: TRBJ2-2
d_gene: TRBD2
abundance: .
CDR3aa: CASSPGTSGIGYTGELFF
CDR3nt: TGCGCCAGCAGCCCCGGGACTAGCGGGATCGGGTACACCGGGGAGCTGTTTTTT

v_gene: TRBV7-3
len: 19
j_gene: TRBJ2-3
d_gene: TRBD2
abundance: .
CDR3aa: CASSLRLAGGVRNTDTQYF
CDR3nt: TGTGCCAGCAGCTTAAGACTAGCGGGAGGTGTGAGAAACACAGATACGCAGTATTTT

v_gene: TRBV15
len: 12
j_gene: TRBJ1-4
d_gene: .
abundance: once
CDR3aa: CATSRDTGKLFF
CDR3nt: TGTGCCACCAGCAGAGATACTGGAAAACTGTTTTTT

v_gene: TRBV20-1
len: 10
j_gene: TRBJ2-7
d_gene: .
abundance: .
CDR3aa: CSATRSEQYF
CDR3nt: TGCAGTGCTACCCGAAGCGAGCAGTACTTC

v_gene: TRBV5-1
len: 14
j_gene: TRBJ1-1
d_gene: TRBD1
abundance: .
CDR3aa: CASSTGQGGTEAFF
CDR3nt: TGCGCCAGCAGCACAGGACAGGGTGGGACTGAAGCTTTCTTT

v_gene: TRBV5-4
len: 12
j_gene: TRBJ1-2
d_gene: .
abundance: .
CDR3aa: CASSLVGSGYTF
CDR3nt: TGTGCCAGCAGCTTGGTGGGATCTGGCTACACCTTC

v_gene: TRBV9
len: 13
j_gene: TRBJ2-1
d_gene: TRBD1
abundance: .
CDR3aa: CASSVGTGPYQFF
CDR3nt: TGTGCCAGCAGCGTGGGGACAGGTCCCTACCAGTTCTTC

v_gene: TRBV19
len: 15
j_gene: TRBJ2-7
d_gene: .
abundance: once
CDR3aa: CASSPRGTYIYEQYF
CDR3nt: TGTGCCAGTAGTCCCCGCGGGACATACATCTACGAGCAGTACTTC

v_gene: TRBV5-4
len: 12
j_gene: TRBJ1-5
d_gene: .
abundance: .
CDR3aa: CASSLYDQPQHF
CDR3nt: TGTGCCAGCAGCTTGTATGATCAGCCCCAGCATTTT

v_gene: TRBV30
len: 13
j_gene: TRBJ2-1
d_gene: .
abundance: .
CDR3aa: CAEGEGRDNEQFF
CDR3nt: TGTGCCGAGGGGGAGGGGAGGGACAATGAGCAGTTCTTC

v_gene: TRBV27
len: 14
j_gene: TRBJ2-1
d_gene: TRBD2
abundance: .
CDR3aa: CASSPRGEFNEQFF
CDR3nt: TGTGCCAGCAGTCCACGGGGGGAGTTCAATGAGCAGTTCTTC

v_gene: TRBV7-2
len: 15
j_gene: TRBJ1-3
d_gene: .
abundance: .
CDR3aa: CASSLTRFSGNTIYF
CDR3nt: TGTGCCAGCAGCTTAACTAGGTTCTCTGGAAACACCATATATTTT

v_gene: TRBV7-9
len: 12
j_gene: TRBJ2-5
d_gene: .
abundance: many
CDR3aa: CASSLVEETQYF
CDR3nt: TGTGCCAGCAGCTTAGTAGAAGAGACCCAGTACTTC

v_gene: TRBV5-1
len: 16
j_gene: TRBJ1-5
d_gene: .
abundance: .
CDR3aa: CASSLNGAASNQPQHF
CDR3nt: TGCGCCAGCAGCTTGAATGGGGCGGCGAGCAATCAGCCCCAGCATTTT

v_gene: TRBV4-1
len: 15
j_gene: TRBJ2-5
d_gene: .
abundance: once
CDR3aa: CASSRRGQPQETQYF
CDR3nt: TGCGCCAGCAGCCGGAGGGGACAACCCCAAGAGACCCAGTACTTC

v_gene: TRBV14
len: 18
j_gene: TRBJ1-1
d_gene: TRBD1
abundance: .
CDR3aa: CASSSLPGQGGANTEAFF
CDR3nt: TGTGCCAGCAGTTCTCTACCGGGACAGGGTGGGGCGAACACTGAAGCTTTCTTT

v_gene: TRBV6-6
len: 13
j_gene: TRBJ1-2
d_gene: .
abundance: .
CDR3aa: CASNRQVNYGYTF
CDR3nt: TGTGCCAGCAATCGACAGGTTAACTATGGCTACACCTTC

v_gene: TRBV9
len: 15
j_gene: TRBJ2-7
d_gene: TRBD2
abundance: .
CDR3aa: CASSAGTSVTHEQYF
CDR3nt: TGTGCCAGCAGCGCGGGGACTAGCGTCACTCACGAGCAGTACTTC

v_gene: TRBV18
len: 15
j_gene: TRBJ2-7
d_gene: TRBD1
abundance: .
CDR3aa: CASSLVGTEGYEQYF
CDR3nt: TGTGCCAGCTCACTAGTAGGGACAGAGGGGTACGAGCAGTACTTC

v_gene: TRBV5-1
len: 14
j_gene: TRBJ2-5
d_gene: .
abundance: many
CDR3aa: CASSLGGTEETQYF
CDR3nt: TGCGCCAGCAGCTTGGGGGGAACCGAGGAGACCCAGTACTTC

v_gene: TRBV5-4
len: 15
j_gene: TRBJ2-3
d_gene: TRBD2
abundance: once
CDR3aa: CASSLGLAEGNTQYF
CDR3nt: TGTGCCAGCAGCTTGGGACTAGCGGAGGGGAATACGCAGTATTTT

v_gene: TRBV30
len: 13
j_gene: TRBJ1-2
d_gene: TRBD1
abundance: .
CDR3aa: CAWSLNGQGGHTF
CDR3nt: TGTGCCTGGAGTCTCAACGGACAGGGGGGACACACCTTC

v_gene: TRBV6-1
len: 16
j_gene: TRBJ2-2
d_gene: TRBD2
abundance: few
CDR3aa: CASSDISGRSTGELFF
CDR3nt: TGTGCCAGCAGTGACATTAGCGGGAGGAGCACCGGGGAGCTGTTTTTT

v_gene: TRBV5-1
len: 15
j_gene: TRBJ2-1
d_gene: .
abundance: many
CDR3aa: CASSWDLTSYNEQFF
CDR3nt: TGCGCCAGCAGCTGGGACCTTACCTCCTACAATGAGCAGTTCTTC

v_gene: TRBV25-1
len: 15
j_gene: TRBJ2-3
d_gene: .
abundance: .
CDR3aa: CASSEFGLGTDTQYF
CDR3nt: TGTGCCAGCAGTGAATTCGGACTCGGCACAGATACGCAGTATTTT

v_gene: TRBV25-1
len: 13
j_gene: TRBJ1-1
d_gene: .
abundance: .
CDR3aa: CASSEGAGTEAFF
CDR3nt: TGTGCCAGCAGTGAGGGGGCCGGGACTGAAGCTTTCTTT

v_gene: TRBV9
len: 15
j_gene: TRBJ1-1
d_gene: TRBD1
abundance: .
CDR3aa: CASSVVNRGNTEAFF
CDR3nt: TGTGCCAGCAGCGTAGTTAACAGGGGAAACACTGAAGCTTTCTTT

v_gene: TRBV5-8
len: 17
j_gene: TRBJ2-7
d_gene: TRBD2
abundance: .
CDR3aa: CASSFLASGRGTYEQYF
CDR3nt: TGTGCCAGCAGCTTTTTGGCTAGCGGGAGGGGCACCTACGAGCAGTACTTC

v_gene: TRBV11-2
len: 18
j_gene: TRBJ2-4
d_gene: .
abundance: .
CDR3aa: CASSLDLPPRQAKNIQYF
CDR3nt: TGTGCCAGCAGCTTAGACCTTCCTCCGCGCCAAGCCAAAAACATTCAGTACTTC

v_gene: TRBV5-1
len: 15
j_gene: TRBJ2-7
d_gene: .
abundance: .
CDR3aa: CASSPAGQNIYEQYF
CDR3nt: TGCGCCAGCAGCCCGGCCGGACAGAACATCTACGAGCAGTACTTC

v_gene: TRBV6-5
len: 15
j_gene: TRBJ2-5
d_gene: TRBD2
abundance: .
CDR3aa: CASSFSGRLQETQYF
CDR3nt: TGTGCCAGCAGTTTCAGCGGGAGGCTCCAAGAGACCCAGTACTTC

v_gene: TRBV7-8
len: 17
j_gene: TRBJ1-5
d_gene: .
abundance: .
CDR3aa: CASSLALSSDSNQPQHF
CDR3nt: TGTGCCAGCAGCTTAGCCCTGTCATCGGATAGCAATCAGCCCCAGCATTTT

v_gene: TRBV5-6
len: 16
j_gene: TRBJ2-1
d_gene: .
abundance: few
CDR3aa: CASSLFGGAAYNEQFF
CDR3nt: TGTGCCAGCAGCTTGTTTGGCGGAGCGGCCTACAATGAGCAGTTCTTC

v_gene: TRBV10-2
len: 14
j_gene: TRBJ1-2
d_gene: .
abundance: .
CDR3aa: CASSGGRGWEGYTF
CDR3nt: TGCGCCAGCAGCGGAGGCCGGGGATGGGAGGGCTACACCTTC

v_gene: TRBV6-6
len: 15
j_gene: TRBJ2-7
d_gene: .
abundance: .
CDR3aa: CASGRRAGAYYEQYF
CDR3nt: TGTGCCAGCGGGAGGCGGGCTGGGGCTTACTACGAGCAGTACTTC

v_gene: TRBV7-7
len: 14
j_gene: TRBJ2-5
d_gene: .
abundance: .
CDR3aa: CASSLSGPGETQYF
CDR3nt: TGTGCTAGCAGCTTAAGCGGACCGGGAGAGACCCAGTACTTC

v_gene: TRBV2
len: 13
j_gene: TRBJ1-1
d_gene: TRBD1
abundance: many
CDR3aa: CASRRQGAPEAFF
CDR3nt: TGTGCCAGCAGAAGACAGGGGGCGCCTGAAGCTTTCTTT